The source of this T cell receptor (beta chain) is a study of CD8+ T cells in alopecia areata. Sequencing relied on a cDNA template that was reverse transcribed from extracted RNA. Method: immunoSEQ multiplex PCR; TCRdb's copy keeps in-frame clones and lacks some. Of about 290,000 clones listed, nearly 60% are singletons. Treatment here: oral pan-JAK inhibitor, 5-10 mg twice daily. The CDR3 is 13 amino acids. Trimming left V 5 bases short and J 8 bases short, with 15 bases between. Germline values: CDR1 SGHTA, CDR2 FQGNSA. The source is a human donor with alopecia areata. The sample was CD4+ T cells sorted from blood, taken at week 24, from a patient treated with tofacitinib. This chain links TRBV7-2 with TRBJ1-1; D gene unclear. CDR3 sequence reads: CASSLLSVREAFF. CDR3 coding DNA: TGTGCCAGCAGCCTCCTGTCTGTTAGAGAAGCTTTCTTT.